This T cell receptor (beta chain) was sequenced in a study of T cells in Graves' hyperthyroidism and ophthalmopathy (dated by TCRdb to the late 2010s). Regarding the research as a whole: Peripheral blood samples were taken at the time of initial diagnosis, prior to any treatment. In addition, the study compared T-cell repertoires in thyroid tissue and in blood from about 6 Graves' hyperthyroidism patients. According to the paper, TCR Vbeta CDR3 sequencing was carried out on about 140 peripheral blood samples, which came from approximately 43 ophthalmopathy, around 74 hyperthyroidism and roughly 17 progressor patients. The 75 to 100 discovery patients were randomly split 7:3 into training and test sets. Following sampling, methimazole starting at 30 mg daily was given to hyperthyroidism patients, and high-dose intravenous methylprednisolone was given to ophthalmopathy patients. Prospective prediction of ophthalmopathy was tested in an independent validation cohort consisting of about 20 hyperthyroidism patients and about 17 patients who later progressed to ophthalmopathy. To identify distinguishing TCR V-J signatures, a discovery cohort of about a hundred patients was used, comprising some 43 with Graves' ophthalmopathy and under 60 with stable Graves' hyperthyroidism. The investigation overall reported the following: A 13 V-J signature model separated ophthalmopathy from stable hyperthyroidism, with about 90% sensitivity and roughly 84% specificity in cross-validation and 80%/75% in testing. Most expanded thyroid clonotypes (frequency above 0.001) were also detected in blood, a finding suggesting that blood repertoires may reflect thyroid immune responses. In validation, the model predicted progression to ophthalmopathy a median of roughly 6.5 months before onset, with 65% to 71% sensitivity and nearly 75% specificity. Sample size was not statistically predetermined, and investigators were not blinded to group allocation.

This clonotype was observed a few times. Its antigen is still unknown. No per-base quality is available; no much larger clone lies one base away. The hyperthyroidism patients were between 18 and 65 years old and newly diagnosed, with a disease duration of less than 2 months. The study excluded patients with uncontrolled infections, other autoimmune diseases, pregnancy or lactation. Diagnoses were established on the basis of clinical symptoms, serum thyroxine and TRAb, thyroid ultrasound, and orbital computed tomography. Blood from progressor patients was drawn when they were first diagnosed with hyperthyroidism, before any ophthalmopathy symptoms appeared. PBMCs were isolated from 10 ml of fresh peripheral blood by Ficoll-Paque density gradient centrifugation. Progressor patients were initially diagnosed with Graves' hyperthyroidism and developed ophthalmopathy during follow-up. Trizol reagent was used to extract total RNA, and RNA quality was then checked on an Agilent 2100 Bioanalyzer.

TCR beta CDR3 regions were amplified from RNA transcripts. The first round of RT-PCR for the TCR CDR3 was performed with the HTBI primer set and the Qiagen OneStep RT-PCR kit. A second multiplex PCR round built the libraries, followed by size selection and purification. Sequencing of the libraries was done on an Illumina HiSeq2000 using paired-end 100 bp reads. The published analysis was carried out like this. SOAPnuke was used to process the raw data, removing reads that contained adapters or uncalled bases, had a mean Phred below 15, or lacked an exact match to the constant primer or identifier. COPE v1.2.5 was used to merge high-quality paired reads, and clonotypes were defined as unique nucleotide sequences. Clonotypes were aligned to IMGT TRBV, TRBD and TRBJ reference segments using MiTCR v1.1. The analysis included only V-J combinations with a frequency above 0.0001, which together covered approximately 99% of the repertoires. The TCS score was defined as F50 (clonal expansion) divided by E x V (chaos), with BLOSUM62-based TCRdist calculated between CDR3 peptides within each V-J. Welch's t-statistics and random forest reduced 500 to 550 V-J features to 13, which were used in a naive Bayes classifier (R e1071). Starting from the raw public reads, TCRdb applied fastp trimming at Q25, assembled clones with MiXCR and retained in-frame beta chains. All rows with the same CDR3 protein become a single entry with the most common DNA and genes. These V and J calls are TCRdb output, not the study's own analysis. Across this sample there are under 450,000 distinct CDR3 sequences, with less than 15% seen only once. Less than 25% of the sample is held by the ten biggest clonotypes.

This TCR was sampled from a young man with Graves' hyperthyroidism that later progressed to Graves' ophthalmopathy. The source material was blood.

CDR3 region: CASSIHRDILLGEQYF. The DNA is TGTGCCAGTAGTATCCACCGGGACATCCTTTTGGGCGAGCAGTACTTC. Here the chain combines TRBV19 and TRBJ2-7, with TRBD1 tentatively as D gene (6 bases match). Deletion took 3 bases off V and 6 bases off J, with a span of 21 bases between the germline ends. The CDR3 spans 16 residues, from the cysteine through the phenylalanine. Only the CDR3 DNA is retained, 48 bases long and in frame from the first base. For CDR1 and CDR2, the germline V gene (reference sequence) lists LNHDA and SQIVND.